This TCR beta chain was retrieved from a study of shared clonotypes between healthy human individuals. Study findings and constraints: Clonotypes that were shared across a handful of donors made up 4.5% to 5% of naive CD4 clonotypes. Inspection by rarefaction showed sorted-subset sequencing to be incomplete despite large depth. Sampling used blood alone; tissue repertoires probably differ.

In the original workflow: Junction-only sequences without quality scores were provided by ImmunoSEQ, so filtering was different. TCRdb's table, derived via immunoSEQ multiplex PCR, lists solely in-frame clones and lacks some. The V and J calls and clone size are taken from that table; D and trimming were inferred from the DNA. In the table there are roughly 720,000 clones, roughly 88% of which are singletons. CDR3 length equals 14 residues. Germline-derived CDR1 and CDR2 are ENHRY and SYGVKD. The V segment lost 6 bases and the J segment 6 bases; nucleotides outside the gene matches: 8. About this clone itself: Its antigen is not identified.

This clonotype was sampled from a man aged 18 to 29 in good health. Some clones in this sample may be carry-over from other donors' samples. The gene calls are TRBV10-3 and TRBJ1-2; 9 bases map to TRBD1. Sequencing was performed on memory CD8+ T cells from PBMCs. The subset was: CD45RO+ cells pooled with CCR7-negative TemRA cells. CDR3 sequence: CAIRTHGTGNGYTF. For the CDR3, the DNA is TGTGCCATCAGGACCCACGGGACAGGGAATGGCTACACCTTC.